Listed below are T cell receptor beta chains from one sample, sequenced in a study of OX40 agonist ivuxolimab in advanced cancers. Here immunoSEQ multiplex PCR was the method, and the copy in TCRdb shows in-frame clones only, minus some. There are tens of thousands of clones in the sample; about 83% occur only once, and more than 25% lies in the top ten. This specimen consisted of CD4+ or CD8+ T cells sorted from blood, obtained in a trial of the OX40 agonist ivuxolimab. The receptors were gathered from an adult with an advanced solid tumor such as melanoma, head and neck, liver or kidney cancer. Each CDR3 is given with its conserved first and last residue. The D gene is left open where the match is weak. Clone size is given for some rows only: seen once, a few or many times, or a class if the clone is expanded.

abundance	v_gene	j_gene	d_gene	CDR3nt	CDR3aa
NA	TRBV5-6	TRBJ2-4	NA	TGTGCCAGCAGCTGGTGGGGGCAGGCCAAAAACATTCAGTACTTC	CASSWWGQAKNIQYF
NA	TRBV6-5	TRBJ2-1	TRBD1	TGTGCCAGCAGTTACTCAACAGGGGTCCATGAGCAGTTCTTC	CASSYSTGVHEQFF
NA	TRBV4-1	TRBJ2-7	NA	TGCGCCAGCAGCCAAGTCGATACGACAGCCTACGAGCAGTACTTC	CASSQVDTTAYEQYF
NA	TRBV11-2	TRBJ2-7	NA	TGTGCCAGCAGCTTAGTAGGGCCAAGTTACGAGCAGTACTTC	CASSLVGPSYEQYF
NA	TRBV30	TRBJ2-6	NA	TGTGCCTGGGGACCGGATTTGGCATCTGGGGCCAACGTCCTGACTTTC	CAWGPDLASGANVLTF
NA	TRBV6-4	TRBJ2-5	NA	TGTGCCAGCAGTGATAAGGGAACAGAGACTCAGTACTTC	CASSDKGTETQYF
NA	TRBV5-4	TRBJ2-3	TRBD2	TGTGCCAGCAGCGGAACAGGGACTCCGGGACTAGCGGGAGCGGCAGATACGCAGTATTTT	CASSGTGTPGLAGAADTQYF
NA	TRBV5-1	TRBJ2-3	NA	TGCGCCAGCAGCGACCTTGACGTTGGCACAGATACGCAGTATTTT	CASSDLDVGTDTQYF
few	TRBV30	TRBJ1-1	NA	TGTGCCACCAGGACGGGGCGGGGAACTGAAGCTTTCTTT	CATRTGRGTEAFF
NA	TRBV6-1	TRBJ1-2	NA	TGTGCCAGCAGTGAAGCCAGGACAGCTCGTCCCTATGGCTACACCTTC	CASSEARTARPYGYTF
once	TRBV11-1	TRBJ2-5	TRBD1	TGTGCCTATGGACCTAGTTTGGGACAGAAGGCCCCCGGGGAGACCCAGTACTTC	CAYGPSLGQKAPGETQYF
NA	TRBV4-2	TRBJ2-2	TRBD2	TGTGCCAGCAGCCCGGAGCTAGCGGGAGGGGACACCGGGGAGCTGTTTTTT	CASSPELAGGDTGELFF
NA	TRBV14	TRBJ2-7	TRBD2	TGTGCCAGCAGCCAAGAAATTGGACTAGCGTTCCACGAGCAGTACTTC	CASSQEIGLAFHEQYF
once	TRBV10-2	TRBJ2-7	TRBD2	TGCGCCAGCACAGGACTAGCGGGAGCAGGTGCGTACGAGCAGTACTTC	CASTGLAGAGAYEQYF
NA	TRBV4-1	TRBJ2-5	TRBD2	TGCGCCAGCAGCCAAGTTTCAAGCGGGGCACAAGAGACCCAGTACTTC	CASSQVSSGAQETQYF
NA	TRBV6-5	TRBJ1-2	NA	TGTGCCAGCAGATGGGGGGCGAACTATGGCTACACCTTC	CASRWGANYGYTF
NA	TRBV7-9	TRBJ2-7	NA	TGTGCCAGCAGCTTAGGAGACGCGGGGTCCTACGAGCAGTACTTC	CASSLGDAGSYEQYF
NA	TRBV28	TRBJ2-2	TRBD2	TGTGCCAGCAGTTTCCCCCTAGCGGGAGGTTCGTCGGTTGTTTCCGGGGAGCTGTTTTTT	CASSFPLAGGSSVVSGELFF
NA	TRBV28	TRBJ2-7	NA	TGTGCCAGCAGTTCATCAGGGGGAGGGACCTACGAGCAGTACTTC	CASSSSGGGTYEQYF
NA	TRBV6-5	TRBJ2-7	TRBD2	TGTGCCAGCGCCCTACGCAGCGGGAGGGCCCACGAGCAGTACTTC	CASALRSGRAHEQYF
NA	TRBV4-1	TRBJ1-1	NA	TGCGCCAGCAGCCAAGAGGGGATAGGGGCGAACACTGAAGCTTTCTTT	CASSQEGIGANTEAFF
NA	TRBV13	TRBJ1-2	NA	TGTGCCAGCAGCCACCCCGACAGACCCTATGGCTACACCTTC	CASSHPDRPYGYTF
NA	TRBV10-3	TRBJ2-1	TRBD2	TGTGCCATCAGTGAGGTCGTAGCGGGAGCCCCATACAATGAGCAGTTCTTC	CAISEVVAGAPYNEQFF
NA	TRBV2	TRBJ2-7	NA	TGTGCCAGCAGTGACTTGGGGGCAGGCCACGAGCAGTACTTC	CASSDLGAGHEQYF
NA	TRBV10-1	TRBJ2-1	TRBD1	TGCGCCAGCAGTGGGACAGGGGTTTACAATGAGCAGTTCTTC	CASSGTGVYNEQFF
NA	TRBV7-9	TRBJ1-6	NA	TGTGCCAGCGGCTCCTTATCCCAGGGAGGGAATTCACCCCTCCACTTT	CASGSLSQGGNSPLHF
NA	TRBV2	TRBJ2-7	NA	TGTGCCAGCAGTGAAGGATACGGAGACGAGCAGTACTTC	CASSEGYGDEQYF
NA	TRBV30	TRBJ1-4	TRBD1	TGTGCCTGGAGTGCCGGGACAGCTAATGAAAAACTGTTTTTT	CAWSAGTANEKLFF
NA	TRBV11-2	TRBJ2-7	NA	TGTGCCAGCAGCTTAAGTCAGGGGTACGAGCAGTACTTC	CASSLSQGYEQYF
NA	TRBV7-9	TRBJ2-3	NA	TGTGCCAGCAGTGAACCTAGAGCAGATACGCAGTATTTT	CASSEPRADTQYF
NA	TRBV28	TRBJ2-7	NA	TGTGCCAGCAGTTTTCAGGGGTTCTCCTACGAGCAGTACTTC	CASSFQGFSYEQYF
NA	TRBV6-5	TRBJ2-7	NA	TGTGCCAGCGCCACTTCCGGGACGAAACCCTACGAGCAGTACTTC	CASATSGTKPYEQYF
NA	TRBV9	TRBJ2-7	NA	TGTGCCAGCAGCGCCGGACTTGCACCCTACGAGCAGTACTTC	CASSAGLAPYEQYF
NA	TRBV6-5	TRBJ2-1	NA	TGTGCCAGCAGACTCGGGAAGACGGGCCACAATGAGCAGTTCTTC	CASRLGKTGHNEQFF
NA	TRBV30	TRBJ2-7	NA	TGTGCCTGGAGCGGCAAGCTGGACGAGCAGTACTTC	CAWSGKLDEQYF
NA	TRBV7-8	TRBJ2-3	NA	TGTGCCAGCAGCCGATATACAGATACGCAGTATTTT	CASSRYTDTQYF
NA	TRBV7-9	TRBJ2-5	NA	TGTGCCAGCAGCGCGGGACTTCCTAGAGGCCAGTACTTC	CASSAGLPRGQYF
once	TRBV5-6	TRBJ2-5	NA	TGTGCCAGCAGCCTCAAGAATGGACCTCAAGAGACCCAGTACTTC	CASSLKNGPQETQYF
medium-sized	TRBV5-1	TRBJ2-5	NA	TGCGCCAGCAGCTTGGCTCTGGGGGCCCTGGGTGAGACCCAGTACTTC	CASSLALGALGETQYF
NA	TRBV7-3	TRBJ1-1	NA	TGTGCCAGCAGCTTGGGATGGAACACTGAAGCTTTCTTT	CASSLGWNTEAFF
NA	TRBV30	TRBJ1-1	NA	TGTGCCTGGAGTTGGGGAGCCAACACTGAAGCTTTCTTT	CAWSWGANTEAFF
NA	TRBV9	TRBJ2-7	NA	TGTGCCAGCAGCGTAGGAGGGCCCCAAGGGTACGAGCAGTACTTC	CASSVGGPQGYEQYF
NA	TRBV7-3	TRBJ2-3	NA	TGTGCCAGCAGCTCCGGGTCAGATACGCAGTATTTT	CASSSGSDTQYF
NA	TRBV7-2	TRBJ2-7	NA	TGTGCCAGCAGCTTAGCTGGGACACCCTCCTACGAGCAGTACTTC	CASSLAGTPSYEQYF
NA	TRBV7-9	TRBJ2-7	NA	TGCGCCAGCAGCCTTCAGAACCGGGACGAGCAGTACTTC	CASSLQNRDEQYF
once	TRBV7-4	TRBJ1-1	NA	TGTGCCAGCAGCTTACTGGCCGGGGCAGGGAACACTGAAGCTTTCTTT	CASSLLAGAGNTEAFF
NA	TRBV5-4	TRBJ2-1	NA	TGTGCCAGCAGCTTGCCTACGAATGAGCAGTTCTTC	CASSLPTNEQFF
NA	TRBV6-5	TRBJ1-2	NA	TGTGCCAGCAGAAGCACAACAGGGAGTGATGGCTACACCTTC	CASRSTTGSDGYTF
NA	TRBV10-3	TRBJ1-2	NA	TGTGCCATCAGTGGAGGAGGAATGGGTGGCTACACCTTC	CAISGGGMGGYTF
NA	TRBV30	TRBJ2-5	NA	TGTGCCTGGAGTCCCGGGATAGGGGGGGAGACCCAGTACTTC	CAWSPGIGGETQYF
few	TRBV6-1	TRBJ2-5	TRBD2	TGTGCCAGCAGTGAAGGGGCCGGGAGGGCCTGGGAGACCCAGTACTTC	CASSEGAGRAWETQYF
once	TRBV6-4	TRBJ2-1	TRBD2	TGTGCCAGCAGCCCTACTAGCGGGAGCGGCAATGAGCAGTTCTTC	CASSPTSGSGNEQFF
medium-sized	TRBV11-2	TRBJ2-7	NA	TGTGCCAGCAGCTTACTCGTGCATTCCTACGAGCAGTACTTC	CASSLLVHSYEQYF